Following are 17 T cell receptor beta chains from one sample sequenced in a study of metastatic and nonmetastatic thyroid tumors. TCRdb re-called clones via MiXCR from the PCR reads. The sample includes 6,900 or so clones, roughly 32% seen only once; the top ten take about a fifth. All patients were untreated before thyroid surgery. Sequencing was done on a sample of tumor tissue. Receptors were obtained from a female donor with papillary thyroid cancer or a benign thyroid nodule (not recorded which). Some clones in this sample may be carry-over from other donors' samples.

Sample share makes this clone medium-sized (0.01 to 0.1%). This rearrangement joins TRBV30 to TRBJ1-5, with 8 nucleotides matching TRBD1. Germline V gives CDR1 GTSNPN, CDR2 SVGIG (reference sequence). The CDR3 is made up of 17 amino acids. V dropped 3 bases and J dropped 0; count of bases not matched to a gene: 10. DNA of the CDR3: TGTGCCTGGAGCCCAATCCAGGGGGCCATTAGCAATCAGCCCCAGCATTTT. Translated, it gives CAWSPIQGAISNQPQHF.

This chain links TRBV19 with TRBJ2-1; D is uncertain. The CDR3 is 16 amino acids. Germline lookup yields CDR1 LNHDA and CDR2 SQIVND (reference sequence). V lost 5 bases and J 4 bases, leaving 18 bases between the germline ends. This CDR3 reads CASSSLGSGSYNEQFF. The DNA of the CDR3 is TGTGCCAGTAGTTCCCTAGGGTCAGGCTCTTACAATGAGCAGTTCTTC.

The chain's CDR3 is CAIKAPGIASRTYEQYF. DNA of the CDR3: TGTGCCATCAAGGCCCCGGGAATAGCATCACGTACCTACGAGCAGTACTTC. V gene TRBV2 combines with J gene TRBJ2-7; tentatively, D is TRBD2 (5 bases). This CDR3 is built from 17 residues. Germline V gene lookup returns CDR1 SNHLY and CDR2 FYNNEI. Trimming stripped 10 bases from V and 2 bases from J, with 27 bases between.

In this sample, this clone turned up a few times. The chain combines TRBV24-1 with TRBJ2-7, with 10 nucleotides matching TRBD2. This CDR3 spans 15 amino acids. V trimming: 3 bases; J trimming: 4 bases; junction bases outside the gene matches: 5. Germline assignment: CDR1 KGHDR and CDR2 SFDVKD. For the CDR3, the DNA is TGTGCCACCAGTGATCAGGCTAGCGGGAGATACGAGCAGTACTTC. As protein: CATSDQASGRYEQYF.

This CDR3 reads CASSFRQGYNSPLHF. CDR3 bases: TGTGCCAGCAGCTTCAGACAGGGATATAATTCACCCCTCCACTTT. The chain carries TRBV27 and TRBJ1-6; 7 positions match TRBD1. Losses at the gene ends were 6 bases for V and 4 bases for J; bases not matched to a gene: 6. Germline V gene data show CDR1 as MNHEY and CDR2 as SMNVEV (reference sequence). CDR3 length: 15 residues.

This clone was recorded a few times. The chain uses TRBV6-1 and TRBJ2-1; 13 bases line up with TRBD2. CDR1 MNHNS and CDR2 SASEGT come from the germline V gene. The trim removed 6 bases at V and 5 bases at J, leaving 4 bases unmatched. The CDR3 runs to 15 residues. The CDR3 sequence is CASRKGLAGNNEQFF. CDR3 in DNA: TGTGCCAGCAGGAAGGGACTAGCGGGAAACAATGAGCAGTTCTTC.

This clone has just a few counts. At one boundary the junction diverges from the germline segment, which might be a read error. The rearrangement joins TRBV30 to TRBJ2-2; perhaps TRBD2 as D (5 bases). The CDR3 spans 14 residues. CDR1 and CDR2 (germline): GTSNPN, SVGIG (reference sequence). CDR3 bases: TGCGCCTGGAGTGAGACGGGAAGGTCGGGGGAGCTGTTTTTT. Translated, it gives CAWSETGRSGELFF.

The table lists this clone with a few counts. This chain uses TRBV6-1 with TRBJ2-1; a possible D gene is TRBD1 (6 bases). Trimming stripped 5 bases from V and 2 bases from J, with 10 bases between. The CDR3 loop spans 14 amino acids. The germline V gene encodes CDR1 MNHNS and CDR2 SASEGT. This CDR3 reads CASSPWTAYNEQFF. The CDR3, as DNA: TGTGCCAGCAGTCCCTGGACAGCCTACAATGAGCAGTTCTTC.

J is TRBJ2-2 and V is TRBV7-8; TRBD1 or TRBD2 may be the D gene (6 bases each). V lost 2 bases, J lost 4 bases, and 14 bases lay in between. The CDR3 runs 16 residues. From germline, CDR1 is SGHVS and CDR2 FQNEAQ. CDR3 loop: CASSLRTGRSTGELFF. CDR3 in DNA: TGTGCCAGCAGCTTAAGAACAGGGAGGTCCACCGGGGAGCTGTTTTTT.

This clone was seen more than once but under ten times. The gene calls are TRBV6-4 and TRBJ2-5; the match to TRBD2 covers 11 bases. Germline lookup yields CDR1 MRHNA and CDR2 SNTAGT. The V gene end was trimmed by 5 bases and the J gene end by 4 bases; junction bases not matched to a gene: 3. The CDR3 consists of 14 residues. The chain's CDR3 is CASSPGLAGETQYF. CDR3 in DNA: TGTGCCAGCAGTCCCGGACTAGCGGGAGAGACCCAGTACTTC.

J is TRBJ1-3 and V is TRBV12-3 or TRBV12-4, with 9 nucleotides matching TRBD1. The CDR3 is made up of 17 amino acids. The V segment lost 3 bases and the J segment 1 base; nucleotides outside the gene matches: 7. As DNA, the CDR3 is TGTGCCAGCAGTTTCGGGACAGGGCCCCTTTCTGGAAACACCATATATTTT. As protein: CASSFGTGPLSGNTIYF.

This clone has a handful of counts. This chain joins TRBV28 and TRBJ1-4; the D gene is possibly TRBD1 (5 bases). This CDR3 is 12 amino acids long. V was shortened by 5 bases and J by 10 bases, with 11 bases between the two germline ends. Germline CDR1 is MDHEN and CDR2 is SYDVKM. The CDR3 DNA reads TGTGCCAGCAGTCCGCCGAGGGGAAAACTGTTTTTT. This gives the protein CASSPPRGKLFF.

The rearrangement joins TRBV11-3 to TRBJ2-2; 9 bases line up with TRBD2. Germline V lookup: CDR1 SGHNT, CDR2 YENEEA. The CDR3 is made up of 14 amino acids. J gave up 8 bases and V 5 bases, and 6 bases lay outside the gene matches. CDR3 coding DNA: TGTGCCAGCAGCATCCCAGCGGGAGGTGGGGAGCTGTTTTTT. Amino acid sequence: CASSIPAGGGELFF.

This chain joins TRBV30 and TRBJ2-7; 9 nucleotides line up with TRBD1. Germline CDR1 and CDR2: GTSNPN and SVGIG (reference sequence). After removal of 2 bases from V and 9 bases from J, the junction contained 20 bases not matched to a gene. This CDR3 contains 17 residues. CDR3 sequence (DNA): TGTGCCTGGAGTCCAATCTCTTCCGGGACAGGGCCCTACTTGCAGTACTTC. It codes for CAWSPISSGTGPYLQYF. Variable domain in full (rest from reference TRBV30 and TRBJ2-7): SQTIHQWPATLVQPVGSPLSLECTVEGTSNPNLYWYRQAAGRGLQLLFYSVGIGQISSEVPQNLSASRPQDRQFILSSKKLLLSDSGFYLCAWSPISSGTGPYLQYFGPGTRLTVT.

This clone is classed as medium-sized. The chain combines TRBV6-2 or TRBV6-3 with TRBJ2-5; D gene ambiguous. CDR1 and CDR2 from the germline V gene are MNHEY and SVGEGT. V was trimmed by 6 bases and J by 4 bases, leaving 12 bases between them. The CDR3 has 13 residues. CDR3 coding DNA: TGTGCCAGCAGCCACAGTAGGCTAGAGACCCAGTACTTC. It translates to CASSHSRLETQYF.

V is TRBV6-1 and J is TRBJ1-1; no clear D gene. The germline V gene encodes CDR1 MNHNS and CDR2 SASEGT. Trimming pared 5 bases from V and 5 bases from J, leaving 15 bases between. The CDR3 runs 14 residues. The CDR3 loop is CASSSVDFGTEAFF. In DNA, the CDR3 is TGTGCCAGCAGTAGTGTGGACTTTGGTACTGAAGCTTTCTTT.

The V call is TRBV7-3, the J call TRBJ2-1, with 14 bases that match TRBD2. CDR3 length: 15 amino acids. Looked up from germline, CDR1 is SGHTA and CDR2 is FQGTGA. J gave up 9 bases and V 0 bases, and 1 base lay outside the gene matches. The DNA for the CDR3 is TGTGCCAGCAGCTTAACTGGACTAGCGGGAGGTGAGCAGTTCTTC. Its translation is CASSLTGLAGGEQFF.